This TCR beta chain was identified during a study of control samples from healthy donors and cancer patients (dated by TCRdb to 2019 to 2021). As regards this clone: Its antigen target is currently unknown. No per-base quality is available; no much larger clone lies one base away.

Trimming at the junction amounts to 3 bases on V and 5 bases on J, and the germline ends lie 10 bases apart. CDR1 and CDR2 are drawn from the germline V gene (reference sequence): WNHNN, SYGVQD. The CDR3 spans 13 residues, from the cysteine through the phenylalanine. Just CDR3 DNA is preserved here, 39 bases in frame from base 1. The library was built by means of the immunoSEQ multiplex PCR assay. TCRdb retrieved this table from immuneACCESS and kept in-frame rearrangements only. Not all clones are present; in checked studies, unresolved V genes account for under half, and no reason is known for the remainder. The sample profile shows about 60,000 clones; less than 95% of them were found once. More than 0.95% of the sample rests with the top ten.

The clonotype originates from a woman aged 50 to 60 with colorectal cancer. The sequence links TRBV10-1 to TRBJ1-2, and possibly TRBD1, on 6 matching bases. Material: PBMCs. The CDR3 reads CASSEHRVYGYTF. The nucleotide sequence reads as follows: TGCGCCAGCAGTGAACACAGGGTTTATGGCTACACCTTC.